This record concerns one T cell receptor beta chain sequence. Its antigen is currently unknown. Generated by immunoSEQ multiplex PCR, the TCRdb table keeps only in-frame clones and is missing some. The repertoire consists of 60,000 to 85,000 clones, with nearly 85% occurring once and the leading ten covering about 7.3%. These data originate in a study of OX40 agonist ivuxolimab in advanced cancers. Broader study findings: Averaging showed that CD8+ T cells had more expanded clones than CD4+ did.

Trimming removed 6 bases from V and 6 bases from J; junction bases left unmatched: 7. CDR3 length: 13 residues. The germline gives CDR1 KGHSH, CDR2 LQKENI. This sequence originates from an adult with an advanced solid tumor such as melanoma, head and neck, liver or kidney cancer. The genes are TRBV18 and TRBJ1-1; 7 bases agree with TRBD1. Sequencing used CD4+ or CD8+ T cells sorted from blood, obtained in a trial of the OX40 agonist ivuxolimab. The CDR3 sequence is CASSRDSLAEAFF. For the CDR3, the DNA is TGTGCCAGCTCCCGGGACAGCTTGGCTGAAGCTTTCTTT. The complete variable domain, with remaining parts taken from reference TRBV18 and TRBJ1-1, reads NAGVMQNPRHLVRRRGQEARLRCSPMKGHSHVYWYRQLPEEGLKFMVYLQKENIIDESGMPKERFSAEFPKEGPSILRIQQVVRGDSAAYFCASSRDSLAEAFFGQGTRLTVV.